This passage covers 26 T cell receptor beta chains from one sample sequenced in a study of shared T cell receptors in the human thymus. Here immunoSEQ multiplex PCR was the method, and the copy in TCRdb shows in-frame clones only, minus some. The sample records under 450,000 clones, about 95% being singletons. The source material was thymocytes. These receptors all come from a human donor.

This CDR3 is CASSLLTGLSETQYF. The CDR3 DNA sequence: TGTGCCAGCAGCTTATTGACAGGGCTCTCCGAGACCCAGTACTTC. The rearrangement uses TRBV5-6 and TRBJ2-5; 7 bases are shared with TRBD1. CDR3 length: 15 amino acids. Germline V gene sequence: CDR1 SGHDT, CDR2 YYEEEE. Trimming removed 2 bases from V and 5 bases from J; junction bases left unmatched: 9.

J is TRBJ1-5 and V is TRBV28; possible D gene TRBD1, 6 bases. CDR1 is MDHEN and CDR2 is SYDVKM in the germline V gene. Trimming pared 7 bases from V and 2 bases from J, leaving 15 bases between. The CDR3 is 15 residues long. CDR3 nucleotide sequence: TGTGCCAGCACCGAGAGGGGGTCGGGCAATCAGCCCCAGCATTTT. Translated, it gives CASTERGSGNQPQHF.

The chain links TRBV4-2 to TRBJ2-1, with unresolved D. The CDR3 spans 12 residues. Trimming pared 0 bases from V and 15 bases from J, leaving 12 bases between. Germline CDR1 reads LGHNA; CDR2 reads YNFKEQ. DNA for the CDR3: TGTGCCAGCAGCCAAGAGAGCCGTCCTCGGTTCTTC. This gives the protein CASSQESRPRFF.

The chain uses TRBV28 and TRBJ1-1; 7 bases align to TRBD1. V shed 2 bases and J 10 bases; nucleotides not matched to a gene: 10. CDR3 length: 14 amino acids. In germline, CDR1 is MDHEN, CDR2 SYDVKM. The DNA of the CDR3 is TGTGCCAGCAGTTTAGCCGGGGACAGAAGGGGAGCTTTCTTT. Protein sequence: CASSLAGDRRGAFF.

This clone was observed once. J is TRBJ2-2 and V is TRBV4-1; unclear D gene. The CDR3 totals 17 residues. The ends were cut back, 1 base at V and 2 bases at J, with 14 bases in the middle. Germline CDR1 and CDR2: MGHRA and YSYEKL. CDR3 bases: TGCGCCAGCAGCCAAGCGATTGACGGACCTAACACCGGGGAGCTGTTTTTT. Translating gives CASSQAIDGPNTGELFF.

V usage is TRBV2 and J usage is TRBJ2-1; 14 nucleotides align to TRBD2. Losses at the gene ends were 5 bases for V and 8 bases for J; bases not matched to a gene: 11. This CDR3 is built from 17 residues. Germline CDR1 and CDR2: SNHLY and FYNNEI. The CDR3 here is CASSNTGTSGGTDEQFF. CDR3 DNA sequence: TGTGCCAGCAGTAATACCGGGACTAGCGGGGGCACCGATGAGCAGTTCTTC.

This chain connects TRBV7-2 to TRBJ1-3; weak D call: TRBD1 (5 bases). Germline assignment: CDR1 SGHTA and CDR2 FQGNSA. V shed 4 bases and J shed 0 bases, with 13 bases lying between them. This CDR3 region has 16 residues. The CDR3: CASSSLGGSSGNTIYF. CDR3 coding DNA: TGTGCCAGCAGCTCGTTGGGGGGGAGCTCTGGAAACACCATATATTTT. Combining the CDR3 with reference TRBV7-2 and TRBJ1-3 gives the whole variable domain GAGVSQSPSNKVTEKGKDVELRCDPISGHTALYWYRQSLGQGLEFLIYFQGNSAPDKSGLPSDRFSAERTGGSVSTLTIQRTQQEDSAVYLCASSSLGGSSGNTIYFGEGSWLTVV.

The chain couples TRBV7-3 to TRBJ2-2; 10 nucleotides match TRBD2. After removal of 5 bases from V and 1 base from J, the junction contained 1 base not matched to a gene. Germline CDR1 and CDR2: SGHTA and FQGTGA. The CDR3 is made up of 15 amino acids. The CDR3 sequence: CASSLAGVNTGELFF. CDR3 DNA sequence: TGTGCCAGCAGCCTAGCGGGGGTGAACACCGGGGAGCTGTTTTTT.

The chain's CDR3 is CASSFDSGTGSNYGYTF. CDR3 sequence (DNA): TGTGCCAGCAGCTTCGACTCCGGGACAGGGTCTAACTATGGCTACACCTTC. The chain joins TRBV11-2 to TRBJ1-2, with 9 bases aligning to TRBD1. Germline-derived CDR1 and CDR2 are SGHAT and FQNNGV. V dropped 3 bases and J dropped 0; count of bases not matched to a gene: 8. This CDR3 is built from 17 residues. The whole variable domain, filled in from reference TRBV11-2 and TRBJ1-2, reads EAGVAQSPRYKIIEKRQSVAFWCNPISGHATLYWYQQILGQGPKLLIQFQNNGVVDDSQLPKDRFSAERLKGVDSTLKIQPAKLEDSAVYLCASSFDSGTGSNYGYTFGSGTRLTVV.

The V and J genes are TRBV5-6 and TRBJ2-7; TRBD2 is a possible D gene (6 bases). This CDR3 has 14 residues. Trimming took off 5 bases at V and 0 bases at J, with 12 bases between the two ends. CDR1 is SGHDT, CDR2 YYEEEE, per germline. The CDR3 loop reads CASSWGLTSYEQYF. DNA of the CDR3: TGTGCCAGCAGTTGGGGACTCACCTCCTACGAGCAGTACTTC.

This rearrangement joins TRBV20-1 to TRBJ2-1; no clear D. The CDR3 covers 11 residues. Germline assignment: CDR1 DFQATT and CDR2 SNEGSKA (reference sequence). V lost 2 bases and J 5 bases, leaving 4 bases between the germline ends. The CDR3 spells CSARKDNEQFF. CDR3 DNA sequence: TGCAGTGCTAGAAAAGACAATGAGCAGTTCTTC.

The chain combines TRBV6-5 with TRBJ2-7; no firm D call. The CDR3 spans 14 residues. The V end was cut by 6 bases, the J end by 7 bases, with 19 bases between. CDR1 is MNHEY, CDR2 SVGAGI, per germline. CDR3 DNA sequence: TGTGCCAGCAGCAACCCCACTCGGAATGGGGAGCAGTACTTC. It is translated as CASSNPTRNGEQYF.

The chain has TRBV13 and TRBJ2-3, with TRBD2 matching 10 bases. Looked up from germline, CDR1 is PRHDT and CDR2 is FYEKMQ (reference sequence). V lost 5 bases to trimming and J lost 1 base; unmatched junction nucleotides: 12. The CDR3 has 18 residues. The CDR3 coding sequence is TGTGCCAGCAGCCACAAGAGGGGAGCGGGAGGGGGCACAGATACGCAGTATTTT. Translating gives CASSHKRGAGGGTDTQYF.

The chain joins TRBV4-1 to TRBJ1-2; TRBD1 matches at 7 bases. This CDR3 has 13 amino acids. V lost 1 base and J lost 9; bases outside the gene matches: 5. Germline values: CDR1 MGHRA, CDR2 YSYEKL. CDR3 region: CASSQAQGGSYTF. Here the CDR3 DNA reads TGCGCCAGCAGCCAAGCGCAGGGGGGTAGCTACACCTTC.

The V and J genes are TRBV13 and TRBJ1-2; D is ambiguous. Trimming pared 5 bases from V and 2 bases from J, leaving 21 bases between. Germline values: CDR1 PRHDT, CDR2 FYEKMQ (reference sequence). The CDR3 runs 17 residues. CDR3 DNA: TGTGCCAGCAGCCCAGCAACCACCACTCAAGGAAACTATGGCTACACCTTC. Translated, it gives CASSPATTTQGNYGYTF. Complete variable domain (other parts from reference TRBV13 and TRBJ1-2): AAGVIQSPRHLIKEKRETATLKCYPIPRHDTVYWYQQGPGQDPQFLISFYEKMQSDKGSIPDRFSAQQFSDYHSELNMSSLELGDSALYFCASSPATTTQGNYGYTFGSGTRLTVV.

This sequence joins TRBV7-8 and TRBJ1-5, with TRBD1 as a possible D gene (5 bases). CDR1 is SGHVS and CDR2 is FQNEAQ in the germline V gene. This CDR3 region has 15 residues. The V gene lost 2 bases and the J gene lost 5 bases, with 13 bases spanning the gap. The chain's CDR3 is CASSLPPGLHQPQHF. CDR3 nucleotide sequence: TGTGCCAGCAGCTTACCACCAGGGTTGCATCAGCCCCAGCATTTT. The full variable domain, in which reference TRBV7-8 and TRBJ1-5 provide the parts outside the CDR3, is GAGVSQSPRYKVAKRGQDVALRCDPISGHVSLFWYQQALGQGPEFLTYFQNEAQLDKSGLPSDRFFAERPEGSVSTLKIQRTQQEDSAVYLCASSLPPGLHQPQHFGDGTRLSIL.

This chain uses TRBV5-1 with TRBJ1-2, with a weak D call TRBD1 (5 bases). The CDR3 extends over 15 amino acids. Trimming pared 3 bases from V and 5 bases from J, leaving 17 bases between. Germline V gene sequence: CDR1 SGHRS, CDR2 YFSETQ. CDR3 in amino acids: CASSWCPGRKYGYTF. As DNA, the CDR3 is TGCGCCAGCAGCTGGTGCCCAGGGAGAAAATATGGCTACACCTTC.

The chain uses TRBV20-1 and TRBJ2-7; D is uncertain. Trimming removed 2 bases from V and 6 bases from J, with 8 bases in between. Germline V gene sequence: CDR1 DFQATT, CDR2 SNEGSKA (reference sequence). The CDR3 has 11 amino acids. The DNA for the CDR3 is TGCAGTGCTAGATCAGGACGCGAGCAGTACTTC. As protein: CSARSGREQYF.

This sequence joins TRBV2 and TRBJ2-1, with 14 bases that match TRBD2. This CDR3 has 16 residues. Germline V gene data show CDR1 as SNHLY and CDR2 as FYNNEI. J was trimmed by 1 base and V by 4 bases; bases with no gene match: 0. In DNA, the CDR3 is TGTGCCAGCAGTGGACTAGCGGGAGGGTCCTACAATGAGCAGTTCTTC. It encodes CASSGLAGGSYNEQFF. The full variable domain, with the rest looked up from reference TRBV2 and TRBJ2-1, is EPEVTQTPSHQVTQMGQEVILRCVPISNHLYFYWYRQILGQKVEFLVSFYNNEISEKSEIFDDQFSVERPDGSNFTLKIRSTKLEDSAMYFCASSGLAGGSYNEQFFGPGTRLTVL.

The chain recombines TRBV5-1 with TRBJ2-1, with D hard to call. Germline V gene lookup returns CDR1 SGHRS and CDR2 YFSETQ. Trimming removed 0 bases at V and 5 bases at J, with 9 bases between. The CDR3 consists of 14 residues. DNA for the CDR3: TGCGCCAGCAGCTTGGCCAGGCGGCACAATGAGCAGTTCTTC. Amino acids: CASSLARRHNEQFF.

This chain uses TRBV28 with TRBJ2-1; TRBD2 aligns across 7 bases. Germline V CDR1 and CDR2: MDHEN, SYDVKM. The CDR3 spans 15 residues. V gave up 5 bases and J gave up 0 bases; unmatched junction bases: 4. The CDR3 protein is CASSPQRDSYNEQFF. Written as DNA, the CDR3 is TGTGCCAGCAGTCCACAGCGGGACTCCTACAATGAGCAGTTCTTC. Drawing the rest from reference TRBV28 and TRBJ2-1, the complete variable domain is DVKVTQSSRYLVKRTGEKVFLECVQDMDHENMFWYRQDPGLGLRLIYFSYDVKMKEKGDIPEGYSVSREKKERFSLILESASTNQTSMYLCASSPQRDSYNEQFFGPGTRLTVL.

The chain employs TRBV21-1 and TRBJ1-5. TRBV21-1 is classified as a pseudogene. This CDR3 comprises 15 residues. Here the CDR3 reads CARFSGPLCNQPQHF. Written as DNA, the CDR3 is TGTGCCAGATTCTCCGGTCCTCTTTGCAATCAGCCCCAGCATTTT.

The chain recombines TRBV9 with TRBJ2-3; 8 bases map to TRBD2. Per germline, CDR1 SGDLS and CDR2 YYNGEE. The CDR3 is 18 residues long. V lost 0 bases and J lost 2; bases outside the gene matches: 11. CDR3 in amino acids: CASSVGTSRRGDTDTQYF. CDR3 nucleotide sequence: TGTGCCAGCAGCGTAGGGACTAGCCGAAGGGGAGACACAGATACGCAGTATTTT.

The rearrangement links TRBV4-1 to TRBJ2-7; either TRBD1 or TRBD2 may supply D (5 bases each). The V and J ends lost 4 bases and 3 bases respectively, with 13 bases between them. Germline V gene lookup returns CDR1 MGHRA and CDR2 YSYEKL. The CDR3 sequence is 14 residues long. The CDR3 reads CASSPRGTYYEQYF. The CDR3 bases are TGCGCCAGCAGCCCCCGGGGCACATACTACGAGCAGTACTTC.

The CDR3 loop reads CASSYTLREKSAGELFF. CDR3 in DNA: TGTGCCAGCAGTTACACCCTCCGGGAGAAGAGCGCCGGGGAGCTGTTTTTT. The chain employs TRBV28 and TRBJ2-2, with D possibly being TRBD2 (6 bases). The germline V gene encodes CDR1 MDHEN and CDR2 SYDVKM. CDR3 size: 17 residues. Trimming removed 4 bases from V and 6 bases from J, with 21 bases in between.

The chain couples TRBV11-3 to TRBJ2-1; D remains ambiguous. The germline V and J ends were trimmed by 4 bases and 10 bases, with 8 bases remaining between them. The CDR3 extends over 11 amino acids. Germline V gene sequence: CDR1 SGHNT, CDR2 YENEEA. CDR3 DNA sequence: TGTGCCAGCAGCTCCGACGGGGAGCAGTTCTTC. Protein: CASSSDGEQFF.